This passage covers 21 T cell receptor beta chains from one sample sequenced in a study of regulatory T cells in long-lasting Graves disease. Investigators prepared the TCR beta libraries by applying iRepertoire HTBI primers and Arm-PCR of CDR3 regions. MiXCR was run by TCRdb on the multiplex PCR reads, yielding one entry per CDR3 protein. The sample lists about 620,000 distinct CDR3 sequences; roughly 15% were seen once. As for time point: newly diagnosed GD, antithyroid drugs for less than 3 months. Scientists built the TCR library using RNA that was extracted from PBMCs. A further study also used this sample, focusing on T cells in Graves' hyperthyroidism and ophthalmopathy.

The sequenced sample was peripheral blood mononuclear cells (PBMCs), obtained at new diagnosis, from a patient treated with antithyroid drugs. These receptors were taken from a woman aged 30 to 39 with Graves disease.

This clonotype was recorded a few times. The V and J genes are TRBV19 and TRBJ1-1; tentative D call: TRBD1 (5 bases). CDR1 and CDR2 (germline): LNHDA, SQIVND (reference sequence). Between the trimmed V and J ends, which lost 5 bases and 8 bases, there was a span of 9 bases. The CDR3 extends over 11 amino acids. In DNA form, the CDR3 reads TGTGCCAGTAGTTGGACACTGGAAGCTTTCTTT. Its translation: CASSWTLEAFF.

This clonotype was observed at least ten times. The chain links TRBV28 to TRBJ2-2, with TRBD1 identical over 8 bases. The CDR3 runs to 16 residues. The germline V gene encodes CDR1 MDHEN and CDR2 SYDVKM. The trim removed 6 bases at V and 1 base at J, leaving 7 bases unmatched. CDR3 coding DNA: TGTGCCAGCAGAAGCTGGGGGACAGGGAACACCGGGGAGCTGTTTTTT. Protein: CASRSWGTGNTGELFF. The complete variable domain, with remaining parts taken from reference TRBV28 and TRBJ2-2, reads DVKVTQSSRYLVKRTGEKVFLECVQDMDHENMFWYRQDPGLGLRLIYFSYDVKMKEKGDIPEGYSVSREKKERFSLILESASTNQTSMYLCASRSWGTGNTGELFFGEGSRLTVL.

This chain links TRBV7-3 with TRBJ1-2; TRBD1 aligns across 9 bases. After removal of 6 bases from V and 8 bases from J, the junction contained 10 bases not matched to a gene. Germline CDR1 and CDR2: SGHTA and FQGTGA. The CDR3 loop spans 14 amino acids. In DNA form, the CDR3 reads TGTGCCAGCAGTTTACACAGGGGGCCGGGCGGCTACACCTTC. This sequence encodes CASSLHRGPGGYTF.

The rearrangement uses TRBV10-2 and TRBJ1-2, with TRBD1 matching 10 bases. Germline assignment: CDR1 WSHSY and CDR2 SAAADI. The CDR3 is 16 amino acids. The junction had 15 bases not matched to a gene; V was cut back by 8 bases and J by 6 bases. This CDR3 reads CASRGDRGVLGDGYTF. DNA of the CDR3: TGCGCCAGCCGGGGGGACAGGGGCGTCCTCGGGGATGGCTACACCTTC.

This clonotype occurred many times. CDR3 residues: CASSPDKTTNYGYTF. In nucleotides, the CDR3 is TGTGCCAGCAGTCCAGACAAAACCACTAACTATGGCTACACCTTC. The chain carries TRBV2 and TRBJ1-2; no firm D call. Per the germline V gene, CDR1 is SNHLY and CDR2 is FYNNEI. V lost 5 bases and J lost 0, with 13 bases in between. The CDR3 runs to 15 residues.

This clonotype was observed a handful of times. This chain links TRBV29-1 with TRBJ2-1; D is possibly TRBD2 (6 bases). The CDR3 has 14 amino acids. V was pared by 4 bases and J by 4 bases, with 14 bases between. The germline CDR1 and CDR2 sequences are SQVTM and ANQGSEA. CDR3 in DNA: TGCAGCGTTGGGGTCGGAGGGGTATACAATGAGCAGTTCTTC. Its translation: CSVGVGGVYNEQFF.

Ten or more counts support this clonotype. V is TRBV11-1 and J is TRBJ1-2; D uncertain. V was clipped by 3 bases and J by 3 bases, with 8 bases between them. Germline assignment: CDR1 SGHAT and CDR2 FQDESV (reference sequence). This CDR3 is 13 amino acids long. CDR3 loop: CASSLTLDYGYTF. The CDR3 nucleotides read TGTGCCAGCAGCTTGACTCTCGACTATGGCTACACCTTC. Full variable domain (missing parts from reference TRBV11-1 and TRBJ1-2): EAEVAQSPRYKITEKSQAVAFWCDPISGHATLYWYRQILGQGPELLVQFQDESVVDDSQLPKDRFSAERLKGVDSTLKIQPAELGDSAMYLCASSLTLDYGYTFGSGTRLTVV.

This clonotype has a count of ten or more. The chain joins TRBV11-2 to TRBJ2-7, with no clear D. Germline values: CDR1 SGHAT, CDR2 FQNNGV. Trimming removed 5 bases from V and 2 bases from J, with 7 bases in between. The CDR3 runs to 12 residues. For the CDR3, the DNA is TGTGCCAGCAGCCAAACCCCCTACGAGCAGTACTTC. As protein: CASSQTPYEQYF.

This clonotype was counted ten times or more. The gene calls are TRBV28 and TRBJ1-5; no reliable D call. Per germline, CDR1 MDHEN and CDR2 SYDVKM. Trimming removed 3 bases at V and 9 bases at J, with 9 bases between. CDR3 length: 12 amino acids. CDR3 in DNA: TGTGCCAGCAGTTTGGCCTCGGGGCCCCAGCATTTT. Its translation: CASSLASGPQHF. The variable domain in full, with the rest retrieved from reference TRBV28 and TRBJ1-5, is DVKVTQSSRYLVKRTGEKVFLECVQDMDHENMFWYRQDPGLGLRLIYFSYDVKMKEKGDIPEGYSVSREKKERFSLILESASTNQTSMYLCASSLASGPQHFGDGTRLSIL.

The DNA for the CDR3 is TGTGCCAGCATTTTTATTGCGCAGGGCACCTACAATGAGCAGTTCTTC. Translating gives CASIFIAQGTYNEQFF. This rearrangement joins TRBV6-1 to TRBJ2-1, with D possibly matching TRBD1 (5 bases). The ends were cut back, 7 bases at V and 2 bases at J, with 18 bases in the middle. Germline CDR1 reads MNHNS; CDR2 reads SASEGT. The CDR3 is 16 amino acids.

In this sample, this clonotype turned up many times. CDR3 coding DNA: TGTGCCAGCAGTGATGGACTAGCGGGAGCTACCTACGAGCAGTACTTC. Protein sequence: CASSDGLAGATYEQYF. The V call is TRBV6-1, the J call TRBJ2-7; 13 bases align to TRBD2. The CDR3 has 16 amino acids. The V segment lost 3 bases and the J segment 2 bases; nucleotides outside the gene matches: 4. Germline values: CDR1 MNHNS, CDR2 SASEGT.

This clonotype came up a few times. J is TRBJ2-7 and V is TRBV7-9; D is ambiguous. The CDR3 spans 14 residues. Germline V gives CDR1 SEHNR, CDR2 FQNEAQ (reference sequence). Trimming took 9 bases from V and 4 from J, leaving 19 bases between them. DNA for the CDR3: TGTGCCAGTTCGGCCGATCTACCACCTTACGAGCAGTACTTC. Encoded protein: CASSADLPPYEQYF.

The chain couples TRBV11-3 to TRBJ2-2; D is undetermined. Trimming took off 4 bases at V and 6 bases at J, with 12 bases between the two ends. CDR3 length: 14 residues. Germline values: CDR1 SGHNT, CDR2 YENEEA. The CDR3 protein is CASSSHGGPGELFF. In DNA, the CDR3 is TGTGCCAGCAGCTCCCACGGCGGTCCCGGGGAGCTGTTTTTT.

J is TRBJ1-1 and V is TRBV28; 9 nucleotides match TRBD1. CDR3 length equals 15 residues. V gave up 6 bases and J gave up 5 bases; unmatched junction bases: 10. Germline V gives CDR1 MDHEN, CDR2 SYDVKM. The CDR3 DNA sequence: TGTGCCAGCAGCCCTTGGACAGGGGCGCGGACTGAAGCTTTCTTT. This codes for CASSPWTGARTEAFF.

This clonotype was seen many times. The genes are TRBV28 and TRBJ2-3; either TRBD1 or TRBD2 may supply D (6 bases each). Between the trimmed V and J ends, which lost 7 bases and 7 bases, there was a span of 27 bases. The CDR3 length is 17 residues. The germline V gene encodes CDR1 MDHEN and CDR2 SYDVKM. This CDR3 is CASTLPVGAGPGYTQYF. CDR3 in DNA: TGTGCCAGCACCCTCCCTGTGGGGGCGGGACCCGGTTATACGCAGTATTTT.

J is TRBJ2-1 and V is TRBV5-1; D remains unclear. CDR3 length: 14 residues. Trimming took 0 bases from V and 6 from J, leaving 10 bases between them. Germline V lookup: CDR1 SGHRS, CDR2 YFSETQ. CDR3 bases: TGCGCCAGCAGCTTGGTAGTCGGTCTCAATGAGCAGTTCTTC. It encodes CASSLVVGLNEQFF. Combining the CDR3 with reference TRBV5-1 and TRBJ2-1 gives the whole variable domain KAGVTQTPRYLIKTRGQQVTLSCSPISGHRSVSWYQQTPGQGLQFLFEYFSETQRNKGNFPGRFSGRQFSNSRSEMNVSTLELGDSALYLCASSLVVGLNEQFFGPGTRLTVL.

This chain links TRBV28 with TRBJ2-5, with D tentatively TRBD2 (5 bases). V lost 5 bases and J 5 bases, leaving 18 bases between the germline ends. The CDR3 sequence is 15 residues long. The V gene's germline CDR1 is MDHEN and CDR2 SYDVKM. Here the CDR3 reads CASSQITGSMETQYF. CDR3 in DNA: TGTGCCAGCAGTCAAATAACGGGATCTATGGAGACCCAGTACTTC.

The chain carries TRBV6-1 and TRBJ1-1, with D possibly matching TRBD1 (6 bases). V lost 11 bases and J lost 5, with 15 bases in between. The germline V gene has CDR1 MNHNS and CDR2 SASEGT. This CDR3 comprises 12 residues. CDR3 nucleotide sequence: TGTGCCGCCGGACAGATGGGGACTGAAGCTTTCTTT. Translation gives CAAGQMGTEAFF.

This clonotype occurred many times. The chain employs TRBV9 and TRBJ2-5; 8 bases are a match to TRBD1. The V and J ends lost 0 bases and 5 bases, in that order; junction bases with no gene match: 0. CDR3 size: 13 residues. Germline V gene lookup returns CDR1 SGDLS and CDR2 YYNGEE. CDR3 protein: CASSVAGGETQYF. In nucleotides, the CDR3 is TGTGCCAGCAGCGTAGCAGGGGGCGAGACCCAGTACTTC. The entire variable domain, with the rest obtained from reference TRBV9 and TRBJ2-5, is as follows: DSGVTQTPKHLITATGQRVTLRCSPRSGDLSVYWYQQSLDQGLQFLIQYYNGEERAKGNILERFSAQQFPDLHSELNLSSLELGDSALYFCASSVAGGETQYFGPGTRLLVL.

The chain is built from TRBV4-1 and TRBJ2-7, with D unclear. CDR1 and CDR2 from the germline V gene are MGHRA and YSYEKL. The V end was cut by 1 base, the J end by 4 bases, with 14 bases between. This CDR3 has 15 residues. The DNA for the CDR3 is TGCGCCAGCAGCCAAGTGGGGTTAGTTGGGTACGAGCAGTACTTC. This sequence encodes CASSQVGLVGYEQYF.

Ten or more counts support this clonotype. Written as DNA, the CDR3 is TGTGCCAGCAGCCGACAGCCCCTTCCGACAGGGCAAGGGGAAAAACTGTTTTTT. Translated: CASSRQPLPTGQGEKLFF. J is TRBJ1-4 and V is TRBV7-2, with 7 bases lining up with TRBD1. The CDR3 contains 18 residues. Germline lookup yields CDR1 SGHTA and CDR2 FQGNSA. With V trimmed by 5 bases and J by 8 bases, 20 bases remained unmatched.